These 2 T cell receptor beta chains originate from one sample sequenced in a study of shared clonotypes between healthy human individuals. Profiled with immunoSEQ multiplex PCR; TCRdb holds only in-frame clones, not every one. This sample has around 980,000 clones, with roughly 74% found just once. The sequenced sample was memory CD4+ T cells from PBMCs. As to subset: CD45RA-negative fraction. All receptors derive from a man in his late teens or twenties in good health. Some clones in this sample may be carry-over from other donors' samples.

The chain employs TRBV10-3 and TRBJ2-6; 8 positions match TRBD1. The germline V gene has CDR1 ENHRY and CDR2 SYGVKD. The junction had 14 bases not matched to a gene; V was cut back by 2 bases and J by 2 bases. CDR3 length: 20 amino acids. The CDR3 DNA reads as TGTGCCATCAGTGAGCCTAAAAGTCCCGGGACAGGTGCTGGGGCCAACGTCCTGACTTTC. Protein: CAISEPKSPGTGAGANVLTF.

This clone was counted once. The chain couples TRBV28 to TRBJ2-7; TRBD1 agrees at 12 bases. The CDR3 spans 17 residues. Germline CDR1 MDHEN, CDR2 SYDVKM. With V trimmed by 5 bases and J by 3 bases, 11 bases remained unmatched. Here the CDR3 DNA reads TGTGCCAGCAGTCCTCCGACCGGGACAGGGGGCCTCTACGAGCAGTACTTC. It is translated as CASSPPTGTGGLYEQYF.